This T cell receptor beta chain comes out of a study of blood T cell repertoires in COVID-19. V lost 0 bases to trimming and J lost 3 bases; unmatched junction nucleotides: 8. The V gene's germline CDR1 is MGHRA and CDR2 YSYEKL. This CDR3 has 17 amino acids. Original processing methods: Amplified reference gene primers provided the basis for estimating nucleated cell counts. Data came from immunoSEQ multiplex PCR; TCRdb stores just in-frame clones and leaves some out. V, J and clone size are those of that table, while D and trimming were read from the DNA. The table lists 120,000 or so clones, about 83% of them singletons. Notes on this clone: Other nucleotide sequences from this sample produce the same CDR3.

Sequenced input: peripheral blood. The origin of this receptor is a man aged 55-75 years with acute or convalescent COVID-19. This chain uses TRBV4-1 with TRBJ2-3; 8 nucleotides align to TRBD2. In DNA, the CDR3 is TGCGCCAGCAGCCAAGATGGAGCGGGAGTTTCGACAGATACGCAGTATTTT. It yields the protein CASSQDGAGVSTDTQYF.